This TCR beta chain is drawn from a study of cytomegalovirus exposure and HLA in healthy donors. Findings and caveats of the study: Per a later analysis, 15,000 to 20,000 TCR beta sequences showed association with HLA alleles at 0.05 false discovery rate. Because they were indistinguishable, some V segments, including TRBV6-2 and TRBV6-3, were excluded. Within a later analysis, the majority of CMV-associated TCR beta chains appeared HLA-restricted.

The PCR was carried out with 60 Vbeta primers and 13 Jbeta primers. The method was immunoSEQ multiplex PCR; TCRdb's version includes in-frame clones alone and lacks a portion of them. The sample consists of 120,000 to 150,000 clones, about 79% of them appearing once. Though probably carrying unrecorded immune exposures, donors were nominally healthy at sampling. Points on this clone: Its cognate antigen is unknown.

V was pared by 1 base and J by 5 bases, with 27 bases between. Germline CDR1 SGDLS, CDR2 YYNGEE. CDR3 length equals 19 residues. The receptor was derived from a middle-aged man in good health and CMV-seropositive. The chain is built from TRBV9 and TRBJ1-2; the D gene is possibly TRBD1 (6 bases). Sequencing input: PBMCs. CDR3 loop: CASSVNNPGRGPEIYGYTF. DNA for the CDR3: TGTGCCAGCAGCGTAAATAACCCAGGCAGGGGCCCGGAAATTTATGGCTACACCTTC.